What follows describes a single T cell receptor (beta chain). Its matching antigen is unknown. The PCR contained 60 Vbeta and 13 Jbeta primers. Sequencing used immunoSEQ multiplex PCR; TCRdb keeps in-frame clones, though not all of them. The sample holds more than 85,000 clones, around 75% seen once. At the time of sampling, donors were nominally healthy, though unrecorded immune exposures were likely. The data originate from a study of cytomegalovirus exposure and HLA in healthy donors. Germline V gives CDR1 MNHNS, CDR2 SASEGT. The CDR3 sequence is 14 residues long. Germline trimming cut 4 bases from V and 5 bases from J; bases unmatched to any gene: 8. Study-wide findings and caveats: Exclusion as indistinguishable affected some V segments, including TRBV6-2 and TRBV6-3. Per published reports, the classifier diagnosed cytomegalovirus status with high specificity and sensitivity. It is likely that the observed cluster of highly shared sequence variants was a sequencing artifact.

This receptor was taken from a young woman in good health and CMV-seropositive. The sequenced material came from PBMCs. The chain carries TRBV6-1 and TRBJ2-7; 7 bases agree with TRBD2. CDR3 sequence reads: CASSVDSGKDEQYF. CDR3 nucleotides: TGTGCCAGCAGTGTCGACAGCGGGAAGGACGAGCAGTACTTC.